This TCR beta chain was sequenced for a study of spatial heterogeneity in lung cancer. Study-wide points: Sequencing reached an estimated coverage of tumor T cells that was only roughly 7% for alpha chains and around 14% for beta chains. Higher tumor mutation counts went along with higher counts of expanded intratumoral alpha and beta TCRs.

This clonotype was counted at least ten times. Its antigen is still unknown. TCRdb itself ran the 5' RACE reads through MiXCR, one entry per CDR3 protein. The table includes about 22,000 distinct CDR3 sequences, over 2.5% detected once. Time point indicated: sample taken at primary tumor resection. The CDR3 has 14 amino acids. From germline, CDR1 is SGHTA and CDR2 FQGNSA. V lost 7 bases and J lost 6; bases outside the gene matches: 10. The sample in question was lung tumor tissue, obtained at surgery. The source of this sequence is a male donor with early-stage non-small cell lung cancer. The rearrangement uses TRBV7-2 and TRBJ2-3; 7 bases are shared with TRBD2. DNA for the CDR3: TGTGCCAGCAACCCGACTAGCTCCTCGGATACGCAGTATTTT. Protein product: CASNPTSSSDTQYF.